These 15 T cell receptor beta chains were all obtained from the same sample, sequenced in a study of chemoradiotherapy in HPV16-positive cancers. Repertoires were generated with immunoSEQ multiplex PCR, while TCRdb's copy carries only in-frame clones and drops some. The sample carries around 20,000 clones, 70% to 90% recorded once. The sequences come from blood, collected from a patient who underwent chemoradiotherapy. The source is a human donor with HPV-associated anogenital cancer.

The sample holds one count of this clone. In DNA, the CDR3 is TGTGCCAGCAGTTCAGGGACAGGGACCGGGGAGCTGTTTTTT. Amino acids: CASSSGTGTGELFF. The rearrangement uses TRBV6-6 and TRBJ2-2, with 9 bases fitting TRBD1. In germline, CDR1 is MNHNY, CDR2 SVGAGI (reference sequence). The CDR3 is 14 residues long. V was pared by 4 bases and J by 5 bases, with 2 bases of the junction left unmatched.

The chain links TRBV11-3 to TRBJ2-7, with D unclear. V was trimmed by 3 bases and J by 5 bases, leaving 14 bases between them. Per the germline V gene, CDR1 is SGHNT and CDR2 is YENEEA. This CDR3 region has 14 residues. CDR3 nucleotide sequence: TGTGCCAGCAGCTTTAATTCTCATAGTAACGAGCAGTACTTC. Its translation: CASSFNSHSNEQYF.

V gene TRBV7-2 combines with J gene TRBJ2-2; D not certain. Germline CDR1 reads SGHTA; CDR2 reads FQGNSA. The ends were cut back, 1 base at V and 1 base at J, with 4 bases in the middle. This CDR3 is 14 amino acids long. This CDR3 reads CASSLGWNTGELFF. The CDR3 DNA follows: TGTGCCAGCAGCTTAGGGTGGAACACCGGGGAGCTGTTTTTT.

This sequence joins TRBV6-1 and TRBJ2-7; D perhaps matches TRBD2 (6 bases). V lost 3 bases to trimming and J lost 3 bases, with 12 bases between them. This CDR3 spans 14 amino acids. From germline, CDR1 is MNHNS and CDR2 SASEGT. The CDR3 loop reads CASSEGGWSYEQYV. The CDR3 DNA sequence: TGTGCCAGCAGTGAGGGGGGATGGAGCTACGAGCAGTACGTC.

The chain uses TRBV5-1 and TRBJ1-1, with D uncertain. The CDR3 loop spans 15 amino acids. Germline CDR1 SGHRS, CDR2 YFSETQ. The V gene lost 2 bases and the J gene lost 6 bases, with 17 bases spanning the gap. The CDR3, as DNA: TGCGCCAGCAGCTTAGGTAGTGGGTTTGACGCTGAAGCTTTCTTT. This translates into CASSLGSGFDAEAFF.

This sequence joins TRBV10-3 and TRBJ2-5; D tentatively fits TRBD1 or TRBD2 (5 bases each). Germline V CDR1 and CDR2: ENHRY, SYGVKD. Trimming removed 4 bases at V and 4 bases at J, with 16 bases between. The CDR3 has 15 residues. The DNA of the CDR3 is TGTGCCATCAGTGGAGGGGTAAGCGGTAGAGAGACCCAGTACTTC. The encoded protein is CAISGGVSGRETQYF.

The V gene is TRBV29-1, the J gene TRBJ2-7, with 8 bases matching TRBD1. The CDR3 totals 12 residues. The trim removed 8 bases at V and 4 bases at J, leaving 7 bases unmatched. Germline CDR1 is SQVTM and CDR2 is ANQGSEA. This CDR3 reads CSTQGAAYEQYF. Written as DNA, the CDR3 is TGCAGCACTCAGGGGGCTGCGTACGAGCAGTACTTC.

The V and J genes are TRBV5-1 and TRBJ2-6, with TRBD1 as a possible D gene (6 bases). The CDR3 has 15 residues. Germline CDR1 and CDR2: SGHRS and YFSETQ. Trimming stripped 4 bases from V and 4 bases from J, with 12 bases between. CDR3 DNA: TGCGCCAGCAGCCCCGGACAGCCCGGGGCCAACGTCCTGACTTTC. It encodes CASSPGQPGANVLTF.

This clone was recorded once. The CDR3 protein is CASGDRAGGLETQYF. The CDR3 DNA follows: TGTGCCAGCGGGGACAGGGCGGGAGGACTAGAGACCCAGTACTTC. This chain links TRBV6-6 with TRBJ2-5; tentatively, D is TRBD1 (9 bases). The germline V gene has CDR1 MNHNY and CDR2 SVGAGI (reference sequence). V lost 8 bases and J 4 bases, leaving 20 bases between the germline ends. The CDR3 sequence is 15 residues long.

This chain joins TRBV11-2 and TRBJ2-3; unclear D gene. Germline assignment: CDR1 SGHAT and CDR2 FQNNGV. This CDR3 has 13 amino acids. Trimming took off 3 bases at V and 1 base at J, with 5 bases between the two ends. The CDR3 DNA reads as TGTGCCAGCAGCTTTGGTGGCACAGATACGCAGTATTTT. Protein sequence: CASSFGGTDTQYF.

The V gene is TRBV7-7, the J gene TRBJ2-5; TRBD1 matches at 8 bases. This CDR3 comprises 13 residues. The V gene's germline CDR1 is SSHAT and CDR2 FNYEAQ (reference sequence). With 1 base clipped from V and 7 bases from J, the junction kept 2 bases outside the gene matches. CDR3 sequence: CASSLEGTGTQYF. Written as DNA, the CDR3 is TGTGCCAGCAGCTTAGAAGGGACAGGGACCCAGTACTTC.

The genes are TRBV29-1 and TRBJ1-1; 8 bases match TRBD1. This CDR3 has 15 residues. The V gene's germline CDR1 is SQVTM and CDR2 ANQGSEA. J lost 3 bases, V lost 6 bases, and 12 bases had no gene match. The CDR3 DNA reads TGCAGCGTCGGACAGGGAACCCTGTTGGACACTGAAGCTTTCTTT. Translating gives CSVGQGTLLDTEAFF.

This chain connects TRBV6-6 to TRBJ2-1; D not resolved. CDR3 size: 14 residues. The germline CDR1 and CDR2 sequences are MNHNY and SVGAGI (reference sequence). V was cut by 5 bases and J by 9 bases, with 17 bases left in between. DNA of the CDR3: TGTGCCAGCAGTCAATCCATGGTGGAAAGTGAGCAGTTCTTC. As protein: CASSQSMVESEQFF.

The V and J genes are TRBV2 and TRBJ1-1; D gene uncertain. Looked up from germline, CDR1 is SNHLY and CDR2 is FYNNEI. The CDR3 spans 14 residues. The V end lost 6 bases, the J end lost 4 bases, and 15 bases lay between the germline ends. The CDR3 region is CASRVEGLSTEAFF. As DNA, the CDR3 is TGTGCCAGCAGGGTGGAAGGGTTGAGCACTGAAGCTTTCTTT. The complete variable domain, with remaining parts taken from reference TRBV2 and TRBJ1-1, reads EPEVTQTPSHQVTQMGQEVILRCVPISNHLYFYWYRQILGQKVEFLVSFYNNEISEKSEIFDDQFSVERPDGSNFTLKIRSTKLEDSAMYFCASRVEGLSTEAFFGQGTRLTVV.

This clone appeared a few times. The chain combines TRBV30 with TRBJ1-1, with a tentative D call TRBD1 (6 bases). This CDR3 spans 13 amino acids. The V and J ends lost 4 bases and 4 bases respectively, with 13 bases between them. Looked up from germline, CDR1 is GTSNPN and CDR2 is SVGIG (reference sequence). CDR3 DNA: TGTGCCTGGAAAGGAGGGGGGGCCACTGAAGCTTTCTTT. Amino acids: CAWKGGGATEAFF.